The clone carrying this T cell receptor beta chain was seen more than once but under ten times. Its antigen is as yet unknown. Here immunoSEQ multiplex PCR was the method, and the copy in TCRdb shows in-frame clones only, minus some. This sample has some 34,000 clones, with about four fifths found just once. The CDR3 contains 16 residues. CDR1 is SGHNT and CDR2 is YYREEE in the germline V gene (reference sequence). V shed 0 bases, J shed 4 bases, and the junction held 8 bases outside the gene matches. The sample is drawn from a study of STAT5B mutations in CD4+ large granular lymphocyte leukemia. Study-wide points: Patient CD4-sorted repertoires looked more clonal than healthy CD4+ repertoires, even without putative leukemic clones.

The source of this sequence is a human donor in good health. The chain employs TRBV5-4 and TRBJ1-1, with 8 bases identical to TRBD1. Sequencing was carried out using CD4+ T cells from blood buffy coats. CDR3 sequence reads: CASSLDQDRAATEAFF. CDR3 nucleotides: TGTGCCAGCAGCTTGGACCAGGACAGGGCGGCCACTGAAGCTTTCTTT.